This entry lists 23 T cell receptor beta chains sequenced from one sample in a study of shared clonotypes between healthy human individuals. Clones were sequenced by immunoSEQ multiplex PCR, and TCRdb holds only the in-frame ones, with some missing. The sample includes some 2.3 million clones, over 85% seen only once; the top ten take about 0.39%. Input material: naive CD4+ T cells from PBMCs. Documented subset: CD45RA+ positively selected. The receptors were gathered from a man aged 18-30 years in good health. Some clones in this sample may be carry-over from other donors' samples.

The V gene is TRBV28, the J gene TRBJ2-4; TRBD1 might be the D (6 bases). The CDR3 runs to 17 residues. V lost 1 base, J lost 0 bases, and 13 bases lay in between. From germline, CDR1 is MDHEN and CDR2 SYDVKM. The CDR3 sequence: CASSLFTGGLAKNIQYF. Here the CDR3 DNA reads TGTGCCAGCAGTTTATTCACTGGGGGCCTAGCCAAAAACATTCAGTACTTC.

This clone showed up just once. The chain combines TRBV5-1 with TRBJ1-1; tentatively, D is TRBD1 (5 bases). Germline CDR1 and CDR2: SGHRS and YFSETQ. V was clipped by 4 bases and J by 3 bases, with 13 bases between them. This CDR3 is 14 amino acids long. The CDR3: CASSQIREDTEAFF. The CDR3, as DNA: TGCGCCAGCAGCCAGATCAGGGAGGACACTGAAGCTTTCTTT.

The chain's CDR3 is CASSPWSETEAFF. The CDR3 coding sequence is TGTGCCAGCTCACCGTGGTCTGAGACTGAAGCTTTCTTT. The rearrangement uses TRBV18 and TRBJ1-1; D is ambiguous. Germline values: CDR1 KGHSH, CDR2 LQKENI. V was clipped by 3 bases and J by 5 bases, with 10 bases between them. The CDR3 has 13 residues.

The chain joins TRBV5-4 to TRBJ2-3; D unresolved. V was clipped by 2 bases and J by 4 bases, with 8 bases between them. The CDR3 sequence is 13 residues long. Germline assignment: CDR1 SGHNT and CDR2 YYREEE (reference sequence). The CDR3 spells CASSLDVADTQYF. CDR3 nucleotide sequence: TGTGCCAGCAGCTTAGACGTCGCAGATACGCAGTATTTT.

The chain carries TRBV7-9 and TRBJ2-1; D may be TRBD1 or TRBD2 (5 bases each). Trimming stripped 5 bases from V and 8 bases from J, with 19 bases between. CDR3 length: 15 amino acids. Germline V gives CDR1 SEHNR, CDR2 FQNEAQ (reference sequence). The CDR3 nucleotides read TGTGCCAGCAGCCTTAGGATGGGACCAGCAGATGAGCAGTTCTTC. Its translation is CASSLRMGPADEQFF.

The chain combines TRBV5-6 with TRBJ2-5, with 9 bases that match TRBD2. V shed 0 bases and J 5 bases; nucleotides not matched to a gene: 11. Germline V gives CDR1 SGHDT, CDR2 YYEEEE. The CDR3 spans 17 residues. CDR3 loop: CASSLVISGRGEETQYF. CDR3 nucleotide sequence: TGTGCCAGCAGCTTGGTTATTAGCGGGAGAGGTGAGGAGACCCAGTACTTC.

CDR3 in DNA: TGTGCCAGCAGCACTACACTAGCGGAAATCTACAATGAGCAGTTCTTC. Protein product: CASSTTLAEIYNEQFF. V and J are TRBV28 and TRBJ2-1; 8 bases are shared with TRBD2. Germline loops: CDR1 MDHEN, CDR2 SYDVKM. The trim removed 6 bases at V and 3 bases at J, leaving 10 bases unmatched. This CDR3 spans 16 amino acids.

This rearrangement joins TRBV11-2 to TRBJ2-1; 7 bases fit TRBD1. The ends lost 0 bases at V and 4 bases at J; junction bases unmatched: 3. Germline CDR1 reads SGHAT; CDR2 reads FQNNGV. The CDR3 loop spans 15 amino acids. In nucleotides, the CDR3 is TGTGCCAGCAGCTTAGAACCACAGGGGTACAATGAGCAGTTCTTC. Protein: CASSLEPQGYNEQFF.

A word on this clone: The sample carries other DNA sequences with the same CDR3. The V gene is TRBV30, the J gene TRBJ1-5; no clear D gene. CDR3 size: 12 residues. Germline assignment: CDR1 GTSNPN and CDR2 SVGIG (reference sequence). V lost 3 bases, J lost 7 bases, and 10 bases lay in between. In DNA form, the CDR3 reads TGTGCCTGGAGGGGAGGCGGACAGCCCCAGCATTTT. It is translated as CAWRGGGQPQHF. Based on the CDR3 plus reference TRBV30 and TRBJ1-5, the full variable domain is SQTIHQWPATLVQPVGSPLSLECTVEGTSNPNLYWYRQAAGRGLQLLFYSVGIGQISSEVPQNLSASRPQDRQFILSSKKLLLSDSGFYLCAWRGGGQPQHFGDGTRLSIL.

The chain combines TRBV5-1 with TRBJ1-1; D perhaps matches TRBD1 (6 bases). Trimming took off 6 bases at V and 4 bases at J, with 16 bases between the two ends. Germline CDR1 SGHRS, CDR2 YFSETQ. The CDR3 length is 14 residues. Here the CDR3 reads CASTEGGRVTEAFF. The CDR3 bases are TGCGCCAGCACGGAAGGGGGGCGCGTCACTGAAGCTTTCTTT.

V and J are TRBV2 and TRBJ2-1; 7 nucleotides match TRBD1. CDR3 size: 16 residues. The V gene end was trimmed by 7 bases and the J gene end by 2 bases; junction bases not matched to a gene: 11. Germline CDR1 reads SNHLY; CDR2 reads FYNNEI. CDR3 coding DNA: TGTGCCAGCAATTCCAAATCAGGACAGGCCTACAATGAGCAGTTCTTC. Protein sequence: CASNSKSGQAYNEQFF.

The rearrangement links TRBV7-3 to TRBJ2-1, with 14 nucleotides matching TRBD2. The CDR3 contains 16 residues. Germline CDR1 and CDR2: SGHTA and FQGTGA. Germline trimming cut 5 bases from V and 8 bases from J; bases unmatched to any gene: 8. The chain's CDR3 is CASSPGLAGVTDEQFF. CDR3 nucleotides: TGTGCCAGCAGCCCGGGACTAGCGGGAGTAACGGATGAGCAGTTCTTC. Full variable domain (outside the CDR3, taken from reference TRBV7-3 and TRBJ2-1): GAGVSQTPSNKVTEKGKYVELRCDPISGHTALYWYRQSLGQGPEFLIYFQGTGAADDSGLPNDRFFAVRPEGSVSTLKIQRTERGDSAVYLCASSPGLAGVTDEQFFGPGTRLTVL.

The DNA for the CDR3 is TGTGCCAGCAGCTTAGATCGGGGGACAAAAAACAATGAGCAGTTCTTC. Residues: CASSLDRGTKNNEQFF. The genes are TRBV11-2 and TRBJ2-1; tentatively, D is TRBD1 or TRBD2 (6 bases each). Per the germline V gene, CDR1 is SGHAT and CDR2 is FQNNGV. Trimming stripped 0 bases from V and 5 bases from J, with 14 bases between. The CDR3 totals 16 residues.

This clone showed up just once. The chain joins TRBV9 to TRBJ2-1; perhaps TRBD2 as D (6 bases). V lost 4 bases, J lost 0 bases, and 14 bases lay in between. The CDR3 loop spans 16 amino acids. Germline V gives CDR1 SGDLS, CDR2 YYNGEE. The CDR3 is CASSYGLSNSYNEQFF. As DNA, the CDR3 is TGTGCCAGCAGCTACGGACTATCCAACTCCTACAATGAGCAGTTCTTC.

This chain links TRBV5-4 with TRBJ2-1, with 9 bases aligning to TRBD2. Germline V gives CDR1 SGHNT, CDR2 YYREEE (reference sequence). The CDR3 has 15 residues. V was pared by 4 bases and J by 4 bases, with 6 bases of the junction left unmatched. CDR3 loop: CASSPSGKMYNEQFF. In nucleotides, the CDR3 is TGTGCCAGCAGCCCTAGCGGGAAGATGTACAATGAGCAGTTCTTC.

The gene calls are TRBV7-3 and TRBJ2-7; D is uncertain. Trimming stripped 0 bases from V and 0 bases from J, with 12 bases between. The CDR3 is made up of 16 amino acids. Germline-derived CDR1 and CDR2 are SGHTA and FQGTGA. CDR3 bases: TGTGCCAGCAGCTTAACGTTCGCGAGGAGCTCCTACGAGCAGTACTTC. Encoded protein: CASSLTFARSSYEQYF.

The chain couples TRBV19 to TRBJ2-3; unclear D gene. Germline lookup yields CDR1 LNHDA and CDR2 SQIVND (reference sequence). The CDR3 has 16 residues. V was clipped by 5 bases and J by 4 bases, with 19 bases between them. CDR3 bases: TGTGCCAGTAGTCTCCGCAGCGCCCTAACGGCAGATACGCAGTATTTT. Translating gives CASSLRSALTADTQYF.

V and J are TRBV7-3 and TRBJ2-1, with 8 positions matching TRBD2. This CDR3 comprises 13 residues. Germline assignment: CDR1 SGHTA and CDR2 FQGTGA. V lost 10 bases to trimming and J lost 4 bases; unmatched junction nucleotides: 6. The DNA for the CDR3 is TGTGCCACCTCTAGCGGGCTTTACAATGAGCAGTTCTTC. Protein product: CATSSGLYNEQFF.

About this clone: Other DNA sequences in the same sample also yield this CDR3. The chain is built from TRBV18 and TRBJ1-1, with no clear D. This CDR3 has 13 residues. Germline values: CDR1 KGHSH, CDR2 LQKENI. Trimming cost V 2 bases and J 5 bases, with 9 bases left between them. The CDR3 DNA is TGTGCCAGCTCACCAAGGGTGGATACTGAAGCTTTCTTT. This translates into CASSPRVDTEAFF.

V gene TRBV18 combines with J gene TRBJ1-2; 8 positions agree with TRBD1. V trimming: 1 base; J trimming: 2 bases; junction bases outside the gene matches: 9. This CDR3 region has 17 residues. Germline CDR1 reads KGHSH; CDR2 reads LQKENI. In nucleotides, the CDR3 is TGTGCCAGCTCACCACTCAACCAGGGGGCGGCCAACTATGGCTACACCTTC. This encodes CASSPLNQGAANYGYTF.

The chain has TRBV28 and TRBJ2-7; D is possibly TRBD1 or TRBD2 (5 bases each). V lost 9 bases to trimming and J lost 1 base, with 16 bases between them. CDR1 and CDR2 from the germline V gene are MDHEN and SYDVKM. CDR3 length: 14 residues. DNA of the CDR3: TGTGCCAGTATAGGATGGGACCGTTCCTACGAGCAGTACTTC. Translation gives CASIGWDRSYEQYF. Full variable domain (outside the CDR3, taken from reference TRBV28 and TRBJ2-7): DVKVTQSSRYLVKRTGEKVFLECVQDMDHENMFWYRQDPGLGLRLIYFSYDVKMKEKGDIPEGYSVSREKKERFSLILESASTNQTSMYLCASIGWDRSYEQYFGPGTRLTVT.

The gene calls are TRBV4-2 and TRBJ2-2, with D perhaps assigned TRBD1 or TRBD2 (5 bases each). V lost 4 bases and J lost 5, with 17 bases in between. This CDR3 spans 16 amino acids. Per the germline V gene, CDR1 is LGHNA and CDR2 is YNFKEQ. Here the CDR3 reads CASSPRFEGRTGELFF. In DNA, the CDR3 is TGTGCCAGCAGCCCCAGGTTTGAGGGACGGACCGGGGAGCTGTTTTTT.

The chain combines TRBV14 with TRBJ1-3; D unresolved. The CDR3 is made up of 15 amino acids. Germline-derived CDR1 and CDR2 are SGHDN and FVKESK. The V and J ends lost 0 bases and 0 bases respectively, with 6 bases between them. CDR3 nucleotide sequence: TGTGCCAGCAGCCAAGATCGCCACTCTGGAAACACCATATATTTT. Its translation: CASSQDRHSGNTIYF.